This paragraph reports one T cell receptor beta chain. The antigen it binds to is not known. Base qualities are not provided; no much larger clone lies one nucleotide away. Reading from cysteine to phenylalanine, the CDR3 counts 14 amino acids. The read is trimmed to its CDR3 DNA, 42 bases read in frame from base 1. V is cut by 2 bases and J by 2 bases, and the space between the germline ends is 9 bases. The germline V gene supplies CDR1 SQVTM and CDR2 ANQGSEA. Synthetic TCR analog templates were spiked into each PCR so that absolute template abundance could be estimated from read counts. TCRbeta CDR3 regions were amplified from genomic DNA with bias-controlled V and J gene primers using the immunoSEQ assay. Sequencing of rearranged TCRbeta segments was done at approximately 20X coverage. The paper's data handling went like this. Sequencing errors were corrected by clustering and CDR3s were annotated against IMGT to assign V, D and J genes. Only productive TCRbeta rearrangements were used in downstream analyses, excluding out-of-frame or stop-codon sequences. To compute clonality, Shannon entropy was normalized by the log of the number of unique productive sequences and then subtracted from one. Fisher's exact test with Benjamini-Hochberg correction, using a cutoff of adjusted p below 0.01, was how clones that differed between time points or between blood and tumor were identified. Held by TCRdb, this immuneACCESS table contains in-frame sequences only and omits some clones. Under half of the omission traces to an unresolved V gene where checked; the cause of the rest is unknown. The V and J calls and clone size come from that table; D and trimming were worked out from the DNA. In this sample the table shows around 100,000 clones, about 90% of which occur a single time. Approximately 1.5% of the sample goes to the ten largest clones.

This entry comes from a study of PD-L1 blockade in urothelial cancer (dated by TCRdb to about 2017). Background on the whole study: All patients started therapy around 2014 and received atezolizumab 1,200 mg intravenously every 3 weeks. About 90% of the 29 patients were males with bladder-origin urothelial cancer, and about two thirds of the roughly 30 reported a prior smoking history. An ECOG performance status of 0 or 1 was recorded for the patients, and 0 to 3 prior chemotherapy regimens had been received by the patients. Blood samples were analyzed 3 weeks after the start of treatment (second dose) and 6 weeks after the start of treatment. Blood samples gave median yields of about 150,000 T cells and 65,000 to 85,000 unique TCRs, along with a median clonality of about 0.084. The study, an exploratory multi-omic analysis, examined somatic, immune and clinical correlates of response to PD-L1 blockade with atezolizumab in urothelial cancer. Pretreatment tumor samples and matched peripheral blood, collected serially before and after atezolizumab treatment, underwent TCR sequencing. Durable clinical benefit was defined as a progression-free survival longer than 6 months, and TCR features were additionally tested against progression-free survival and overall survival. In the same patients who had TCR sequencing, pretreatment tumors also underwent whole exome sequencing and RNA sequencing. Durable clinical benefit was achieved by nine patients and was not achieved by 20 patients. Pretreatment blood TCR-seq was available for fewer than 30 patients, at least one posttreatment blood collection was obtained for around 25 patients, and tumor TCR-seq was available for around 25 patients. Study-wide findings and limitations: Among patients with durable benefit, tumor-associated TCR clones showed greater expansion in peripheral blood 3 weeks after treatment started (n ≈ 24, p = 0.022). Because the sample size was small (n ≈ 27) and many exploratory analyses were performed, the results are intended to be hypothesis-generating. Improved progression-free and overall survival was found to be associated with pretreatment peripheral blood TCR clonality below the median.

This specimen's time point label, per the study, means: pretreatment peripheral blood. A cohort of some 29 patients with locally advanced or metastatic urothelial carcinoma, treated at Memorial Sloan Kettering on a trial protocol, was included. Peripheral blood mononuclear cells were collected pretreatment and during treatment, with between 1 and 8 total time points obtained per patient. The Qiagen DNeasy Blood extraction kit was used to purify genomic DNA from total PBMCs and tumor samples. PBMCs were collected pretreatment and during treatment and were isolated and stored as previously described.

The rearranged segments are TRBV29-1 and TRBJ2-2; too little of a D gene remains to name it. This clonotype was sampled from a man between 60 and 70 years old with urothelial cancer. Sequenced material: PBMCs, taken around atezolizumab (anti-PD-L1) treatment. The CDR3 loop reads CSVERAINTGELFF. The DNA sequence reads TGCAGCGTTGAACGAGCTATTAACACCGGGGAGCTGTTTTTT.